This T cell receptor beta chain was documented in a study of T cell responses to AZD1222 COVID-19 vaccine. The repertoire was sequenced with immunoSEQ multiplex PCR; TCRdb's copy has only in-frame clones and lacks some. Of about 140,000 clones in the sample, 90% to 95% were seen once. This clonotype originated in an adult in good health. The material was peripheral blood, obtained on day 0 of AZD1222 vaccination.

Here the CDR3 reads CASSPGGTSGSYEQYF. The CDR3 region has the DNA TGCGCCAGCAGCCCCGGAGGGACTAGCGGATCCTACGAGCAGTACTTC. This rearrangement joins TRBV5-1 to TRBJ2-7; TRBD2 matches 11 bases. This CDR3 spans 16 amino acids. V shed 4 bases and J 1 base; nucleotides not matched to a gene: 7. The V gene's germline CDR1 is SGHRS and CDR2 YFSETQ.